The 21 T cell receptor beta chains given below trace back to one sample, sequenced in a study of T cell responses to AZD1222 COVID-19 vaccine. Assay used: immunoSEQ multiplex PCR; TCRdb lists only in-frame clones, some missing. The table lists 130,000 to 150,000 clones, 92% of them singletons. Sequencing used peripheral blood, obtained on day 0 of AZD1222 vaccination. These receptor sequences come from an adult in good health.

This chain connects TRBV6-5 to TRBJ2-2; 10 nucleotides line up with TRBD2. This CDR3 has 14 residues. Germline values: CDR1 MNHEY, CDR2 SVGAGI. V dropped 8 bases and J dropped 9; count of bases not matched to a gene: 9. The CDR3 DNA is TGTGCCAGCCGCCAGCGGGGGGGCTGGTGGGAGCTGTTTTTT. Translating gives CASRQRGGWWELFF.

Only one count was recorded for this clone. The germline gene is not matched at one end of the junction; a read error may be the cause. The chain is built from TRBV9 and TRBJ2-5; TRBD2 might be the D (7 bases). Germline lookup yields CDR1 SGDLS and CDR2 YYNGEE. The CDR3 sequence is 15 residues long. The DNA for the CDR3 is TGTCCCAGCAGCCGGGGGCGGGGGCCGGGAGAGACCCAGTACTTC. It translates to CPSSRGRGPGETQYF. Based on the CDR3 plus reference TRBV9 and TRBJ2-5, the full variable domain is DSGVTQTPKHLITATGQRVTLRCSPRSGDLSVYWYQQSLDQGLQFLIQYYNGEERAKGNILERFSAQQFPDLHSELNLSSLELGDSALYFCPSSRGRGPGETQYFGPGTRLLVL.

The gene calls are TRBV27 and TRBJ2-5; D perhaps matches TRBD1 (8 bases). Trimming pared 7 bases from V and 3 bases from J, leaving 12 bases between. The length of the CDR3 is 13 residues. Germline lookup yields CDR1 MNHEY and CDR2 SMNVEV (reference sequence). CDR3 nucleotides: TGTGCCAGCACAACAGGGGGGGAAGAGACCCAGTACTTC. This gives the protein CASTTGGEETQYF.

This clone was observed once. The chain recombines TRBV7-8 with TRBJ2-7; weak D call: TRBD2 (6 bases). CDR1 is SGHVS, CDR2 FQNEAQ, per germline. Trimming stripped 2 bases from V and 9 bases from J, with 17 bases between. The CDR3 sequence is 14 residues long. This CDR3 is CASSLSGSTARQYF. CDR3 nucleotide sequence: TGTGCCAGCAGCTTAAGCGGGTCGACCGCCCGGCAGTACTTC.

This clone was observed a few times. J is TRBJ2-3 and V is TRBV19; 7 nucleotides align to TRBD2. J gave up 2 bases and V 3 bases, and 8 bases lay outside the gene matches. The CDR3 spans 16 residues. CDR1 is LNHDA and CDR2 is SQIVND in the germline V gene (reference sequence). CDR3 coding DNA: TGTGCCAGTAGTATCCACGAAGGACTAGTCACAGATACGCAGTATTTT. Translation: CASSIHEGLVTDTQYF.

This clone was counted once. The chain carries TRBV4-3 and TRBJ1-1; 7 bases fit TRBD1. Germline V gene data show CDR1 as LGHNA and CDR2 as YSLEER. The CDR3 runs 14 residues. V trimming: 1 base; J trimming: 6 bases; junction bases outside the gene matches: 5. CDR3 sequence: CASSQASGGAEAFF. The CDR3 nucleotides are TGCGCCAGCAGCCAAGCCTCAGGGGGGGCTGAAGCTTTCTTT.

Comment on this clone: The junction shows a germline mismatch at one end, possibly a read error. The chain links TRBV9 to TRBJ1-1; D may be TRBD1 (5 bases). The CDR3 has 9 residues. The V gene's germline CDR1 is SGDLS and CDR2 YYNGEE. The CDR3: CASSFRQPF. The CDR3 DNA reads as TGTGCCAGCAGCTTCCGACAGCCATTT.

CDR3 amino acids: CASSKIVNRDSYGYTF. CDR3 nucleotide sequence: TGTGCCAGCAGCAAAATCGTCAACCGGGACAGCTATGGCTACACCTTC. The rearrangement joins TRBV21-1 to TRBJ1-2; the D segment call TRBD1 is taken from the table without a DNA check. TRBV21-1 corresponds to a pseudogene. The CDR3 covers 16 residues.

CDR3 nucleotide sequence: TGTGCCAGCAGCGGCTACCTAATACAACCGGGTGGAAAACTGTTTTTT. As protein: CASSGYLIQPGGKLFF. This chain uses TRBV7-9 with TRBJ1-4, with D hard to call. CDR1 is SEHNR and CDR2 is FQNEAQ in the germline V gene (reference sequence). Trimming took off 5 bases at V and 10 bases at J, with 23 bases between the two ends. This CDR3 comprises 16 residues.

The chain employs TRBV4-3 and TRBJ2-5; no clear D gene. CDR1 and CDR2 from the germline V gene are LGHNA and YSLEER. The CDR3 runs to 13 residues. Trimming shortened V by 0 bases and J by 3 bases, and 5 bases separated the two germline ends. The CDR3 coding sequence is TGCGCCAGCAGCCAAGATTTGGAAGAGACCCAGTACTTC. Its protein product is CASSQDLEETQYF.

This rearrangement joins TRBV7-2 to TRBJ1-4; 7 positions match TRBD1. V shed 4 bases and J 8 bases; nucleotides not matched to a gene: 10. The CDR3 is 15 residues long. CDR1 and CDR2 from the germline V gene are SGHTA and FQGNSA. The CDR3 loop is CASSSYYRGGEKLFF. The CDR3 DNA sequence: TGTGCCAGCAGCTCGTATTACAGGGGCGGCGAAAAACTGTTTTTT.

The chain combines TRBV7-2 with TRBJ1-5, with a weak D call TRBD1 (5 bases). Germline V gene lookup returns CDR1 SGHTA and CDR2 FQGNSA. The CDR3 has 14 residues. V lost 1 base and J lost 6, with 10 bases in between. The CDR3 DNA is TGTGCCAGCAGCTTAGTCAGGGAAAGTCAGCCCCAGCATTTT. Its protein is CASSLVRESQPQHF.

The rearrangement uses TRBV11-3 and TRBJ2-2; 10 bases align to TRBD1. The germline V gene has CDR1 SGHNT and CDR2 YENEEA. With V trimmed by 5 bases and J by 4 bases, 7 bases remained unmatched. This CDR3 spans 16 amino acids. The CDR3 loop is CASSARDRGITGELFF. CDR3 in DNA: TGTGCCAGCAGCGCCCGGGACAGGGGTATCACCGGGGAGCTGTTTTTT.

V and J are TRBV27 and TRBJ1-6; TRBD1 agrees at 8 bases. The CDR3 runs 16 residues. Germline loops: CDR1 MNHEY, CDR2 SMNVEV (reference sequence). After removal of 4 bases from V and 7 bases from J, the junction contained 9 bases not matched to a gene. As DNA, the CDR3 is TGTGCCAGCAGTTCAAAGGCAGGGGGCTCGAATTCACCCCTCCACTTT. Translated: CASSSKAGGSNSPLHF.

This chain joins TRBV2 and TRBJ2-2; D perhaps matches TRBD2 (5 bases). Germline assignment: CDR1 SNHLY and CDR2 FYNNEI. The CDR3 has 13 residues. V lost 6 bases and J 6 bases, leaving 11 bases between the germline ends. CDR3: CASRLTSPGELFF. CDR3 nucleotide sequence: TGTGCCAGCAGATTAACTAGTCCCGGGGAGCTGTTTTTT.

The CDR3 loop is CASSAVQGGAEAFF. CDR3 coding DNA: TGTGCCAGCAGTGCGGTACAGGGAGGGGCGGAAGCTTTCTTT. The genes are TRBV2 and TRBJ1-1; D might be TRBD1 (6 bases). This CDR3 has 14 amino acids. Germline CDR1 and CDR2: SNHLY and FYNNEI. The V gene lost 4 bases and the J gene lost 8 bases, with 17 bases spanning the gap. Full variable domain (rest looked up from reference TRBV2 and TRBJ1-1): EPEVTQTPSHQVTQMGQEVILRCVPISNHLYFYWYRQILGQKVEFLVSFYNNEISEKSEIFDDQFSVERPDGSNFTLKIRSTKLEDSAMYFCASSAVQGGAEAFFGQGTRLTVV.

This chain links TRBV4-1 with TRBJ2-7, with D possibly matching TRBD1 (6 bases). V was trimmed by 3 bases and J by 0 bases, leaving 12 bases between them. Germline CDR1 MGHRA, CDR2 YSYEKL. The length of the CDR3 is 15 residues. The CDR3 sequence is CASSHGPDSSYEQYF. The CDR3 region has the DNA TGCGCCAGCAGCCACGGCCCGGACAGCTCCTACGAGCAGTACTTC.

The chain is built from TRBV5-1 and TRBJ1-1; possible D gene TRBD1, 5 bases. The CDR3 is 15 amino acids. Germline V gene sequence: CDR1 SGHRS, CDR2 YFSETQ. Trimming cost V 4 bases and J 11 bases, with 24 bases left between them. The CDR3 spells CASSDPRHRPGMAFF. CDR3 nucleotides: TGCGCCAGCAGCGATCCAAGGCACAGGCCTGGGATGGCTTTCTTT.

V usage is TRBV7-9 and J usage is TRBJ2-3, with D uncertain. The V gene lost 0 bases and the J gene lost 0 bases, with 1 base spanning the gap. Germline CDR1 and CDR2: SEHNR and FQNEAQ (reference sequence). The CDR3 consists of 13 residues. The CDR3 protein is CASSLASTDTQYF. The CDR3 region has the DNA TGTGCCAGCAGCTTAGCAAGCACAGATACGCAGTATTTT.

The rearrangement links TRBV18 to TRBJ1-5, with 7 bases identical to TRBD1. The V and J ends lost 6 bases and 0 bases, in that order; junction bases with no gene match: 5. CDR3 size: 15 residues. The V gene's germline CDR1 is KGHSH and CDR2 LQKENI. CDR3: CASSEGTVSNQPQHF. CDR3 nucleotide sequence: TGTGCCAGCTCGGAGGGGACAGTTAGCAATCAGCCCCAGCATTTT.

The chain joins TRBV2 to TRBJ2-7, with 8 bases that match TRBD2. The CDR3 runs 16 residues. After removal of 10 bases from V and 3 bases from J, the junction contained 17 bases not matched to a gene. Per the germline V gene, CDR1 is SNHLY and CDR2 is FYNNEI. The CDR3 nucleotides read TGTGCCACCAAACCCCCAACAGCGGGGGATGACTACGAGCAGTACTTC. It encodes CATKPPTAGDDYEQYF. The entire variable domain, with the rest obtained from reference TRBV2 and TRBJ2-7, is as follows: EPEVTQTPSHQVTQMGQEVILRCVPISNHLYFYWYRQILGQKVEFLVSFYNNEISEKSEIFDDQFSVERPDGSNFTLKIRSTKLEDSAMYFCATKPPTAGDDYEQYFGPGTRLTVT.